These 28 T cell receptor beta chains were all obtained from the same sample, sequenced in a study of T cells in localized non-small cell lung cancer. TCRdb's copy holds only in-frame clones and misses some; the assay was immunoSEQ multiplex PCR. Among about 2,300 clones listed, 30% to 40% were seen once. Here the sequenced sample was normal lung tissue next to the tumor, taken before any cancer treatment. The receptors derive from a man aged 35 to 69 with stage II lung adenocarcinoma.

This chain connects TRBV6-8 to TRBJ2-7; tentative D call: TRBD1 (6 bases). Germline CDR1 and CDR2: MNHGY and SAAAGT. Trimming shortened V by 6 bases and J by 1 base, and 16 bases separated the two germline ends. The CDR3 spans 15 residues. The CDR3: CASSLYQGPSYEQYF. CDR3 nucleotides: TGTGCCAGCAGCCTTTACCAGGGGCCTTCCTACGAGCAGTACTTC.

This clone came up a few times. The gene calls are TRBV19 and TRBJ1-3; D not certain. The CDR3 is 15 amino acids. Germline assignment: CDR1 LNHDA and CDR2 SQIVND (reference sequence). V lost 7 bases and J lost 0, with 13 bases in between. In nucleotides, the CDR3 is TGTGCCAGTATGGTGGGTCCTTCCTCTGGAAACACCATATATTTT. As protein: CASMVGPSSGNTIYF.

This clone is categorized as medium-sized. This chain links TRBV4-1 with TRBJ2-5, with 7 nucleotides matching TRBD2. Germline trimming cut 0 bases from V and 3 bases from J; bases unmatched to any gene: 4. Germline values: CDR1 MGHRA, CDR2 YSYEKL. CDR3 length equals 15 residues. The CDR3 sequence is CASSQDGLAEETQYF. In DNA form, the CDR3 reads TGCGCCAGCAGCCAAGACGGGCTAGCGGAAGAGACCCAGTACTTC.

This clone has a handful of counts. CDR3 in amino acids: CASSRTSGDYNEQFF. The CDR3 DNA reads TGTGCCAGTAGTCGGACTAGCGGGGACTACAATGAGCAGTTCTTC. This chain uses TRBV19 with TRBJ2-1; the match to TRBD2 covers 12 bases. CDR3 size: 15 residues. CDR1 and CDR2 (germline): LNHDA, SQIVND (reference sequence). The junction had 2 bases not matched to a gene; V was cut back by 5 bases and J by 3 bases.

This clone turned up a few times. V and J are TRBV11-3 and TRBJ1-5; no firm D call. The germline CDR1 and CDR2 sequences are SGHNT and YENEEA. CDR3 length: 16 residues. The V end lost 5 bases, the J end lost 0 bases, and 14 bases lay between the germline ends. The CDR3 region is CASSVGSGSSNQPQHF. CDR3 in DNA: TGTGCCAGCAGCGTTGGATCCGGATCTAGCAATCAGCCCCAGCATTTT.

This rearrangement joins TRBV30 to TRBJ2-5; weak D call: TRBD1 (5 bases). The V gene lost 3 bases and the J gene lost 4 bases, with 12 bases spanning the gap. Germline assignment: CDR1 GTSNPN and CDR2 SVGIG (reference sequence). The CDR3 is 13 residues long. CDR3 coding DNA: TGTGCCTGGAGCGGTGGACACGGAGAGACCCAGTACTTC. Its translation: CAWSGGHGETQYF.

By proportion, this clone is medium-sized (0.01 to 0.1%). This sequence joins TRBV11-3 and TRBJ2-7; 9 bases match TRBD1. The ends lost 1 base at V and 5 bases at J; junction bases unmatched: 6. CDR1 SGHNT and CDR2 YENEEA come from the germline V gene. The CDR3 extends over 15 amino acids. Here the CDR3 reads CASSLVGQGGHEQYF. The DNA for the CDR3 is TGTGCCAGCAGCTTAGTGGGACAGGGAGGACACGAGCAGTACTTC.

This clone rates as medium-sized. This chain links TRBV11-3 with TRBJ1-1; D unclear. The V gene's germline CDR1 is SGHNT and CDR2 YENEEA. This CDR3 is built from 15 residues. V was pared by 5 bases and J by 3 bases, with 16 bases between. The CDR3 here is CASSRTDRGDTEAFF. For the CDR3, the DNA is TGTGCCAGCAGCCGTACCGACCGTGGAGACACTGAAGCTTTCTTT.

This clone was picked up a small number of times. The J gene is TRBJ1-6, the V gene TRBV5-1, with 7 bases matching TRBD1. Germline V gene sequence: CDR1 SGHRS, CDR2 YFSETQ. CDR3 length: 15 amino acids. V lost 5 bases and J lost 6; bases outside the gene matches: 8. The CDR3 nucleotides read TGCGCCAGCAGAGAAGGGGGCTACTCTAATTCACCCCTCCACTTT. It codes for CASREGGYSNSPLHF. Drawing the rest from reference TRBV5-1 and TRBJ1-6, the complete variable domain is KAGVTQTPRYLIKTRGQQVTLSCSPISGHRSVSWYQQTPGQGLQFLFEYFSETQRNKGNFPGRFSGRQFSNSRSEMNVSTLELGDSALYLCASREGGYSNSPLHFGNGTRLTVT.

The sample holds a few counts of this clone. The gene calls are TRBV29-1 and TRBJ1-1; D not certain. Germline V gene lookup returns CDR1 SQVTM and CDR2 ANQGSEA. With 0 bases removed from V and 4 bases from J, the gap between germline ends came to 9 bases. CDR3 size: 13 residues. Written as DNA, the CDR3 is TGCAGCGTTGAAGATCCGGCAGCCACTGAAGCTTTCTTT. Translation: CSVEDPAATEAFF.

V gene TRBV18 combines with J gene TRBJ2-7; D is tentatively TRBD1 or TRBD2 (5 bases each). Germline V gene lookup returns CDR1 KGHSH and CDR2 LQKENI. This CDR3 region has 14 residues. The V end was cut by 3 bases, the J end by 0 bases, with 9 bases between. The CDR3: CASSPGVGSYEQYF. CDR3 bases: TGTGCCAGCTCACCGGGGGTAGGCTCCTACGAGCAGTACTTC.

The J gene is TRBJ2-3, the V gene TRBV5-1; 7 bases are a match to TRBD2. The J segment lost 3 bases and the V segment lost 0 bases, leaving 7 bases of the junction unmatched. Germline CDR1 SGHRS, CDR2 YFSETQ. This CDR3 contains 16 residues. For the CDR3, the DNA is TGCGCCAGCAGCTTGGACTCGGGAGGTGGTACAGATACGCAGTATTTT. The encoded protein is CASSLDSGGGTDTQYF.

The chain combines TRBV29-1 with TRBJ2-7; no reliable D call. Per the germline V gene, CDR1 is SQVTM and CDR2 is ANQGSEA. Trimming shortened V by 4 bases and J by 5 bases, and 15 bases separated the two germline ends. The CDR3 extends over 13 amino acids. The CDR3 DNA sequence: TGCAGCGTTGCGCAAACCAACCTTAACGAGCAGTACTTC. Residues: CSVAQTNLNEQYF.

The genes are TRBV19 and TRBJ1-2; D unclear. Germline-derived CDR1 and CDR2 are LNHDA and SQIVND (reference sequence). The CDR3 has 13 amino acids. Trimming left V 1 base short and J 0 bases short, with 3 bases between. CDR3 sequence: CASSIGANYGYTF. DNA of the CDR3: TGTGCCAGTAGTATAGGGGCTAACTATGGCTACACCTTC.

In this sample, this clone turned up a few times. This sequence joins TRBV1 and TRBJ2-1; the table's D call of TRBD2 was not tested on the DNA. TRBV1 is termed a pseudogene. This CDR3 spans 15 amino acids. The CDR3 DNA reads as TGCGCCAGCAGCCAAATGGGACTACCTTACAATGAGCAGTTCTTC. As protein: CASSQMGLPYNEQFF.

The gene calls are TRBV9 and TRBJ1-5, with 8 bases that match TRBD1. The CDR3 covers 14 residues. Germline lookup yields CDR1 SGDLS and CDR2 YYNGEE. With 6 bases clipped from V and 3 bases from J, the junction kept 5 bases outside the gene matches. CDR3 protein: CASNQGAFNQPQHF. CDR3 nucleotides: TGTGCCAGCAACCAGGGGGCCTTCAATCAGCCCCAGCATTTT.

This clone turned up a few times. V gene TRBV28 combines with J gene TRBJ2-7; D possibly corresponds to TRBD1 (5 bases). CDR3 length: 13 amino acids. Germline values: CDR1 MDHEN, CDR2 SYDVKM. The germline V and J ends were trimmed by 4 bases and 6 bases, with 13 bases remaining between them. The CDR3 region is CASSYPYRSEQYF. The CDR3 DNA sequence: TGTGCCAGCAGTTACCCTTACAGGTCCGAGCAGTACTTC.

The table lists this clone with a few counts. The gene calls are TRBV9 and TRBJ2-2, with 7 nucleotides matching TRBD2. This CDR3 comprises 14 residues. The V gene end was trimmed by 6 bases and the J gene end by 0 bases; junction bases not matched to a gene: 2. In germline, CDR1 is SGDLS, CDR2 YYNGEE. DNA of the CDR3: TGTGCCAGCAAAGGGAGGGCGAACACCGGGGAGCTGTTTTTT. This translates into CASKGRANTGELFF.

The V and J genes are TRBV9 and TRBJ2-2; TRBD1 aligns across 8 bases. This CDR3 has 16 residues. Germline V lookup: CDR1 SGDLS, CDR2 YYNGEE. J was trimmed by 4 bases and V by 5 bases; bases with no gene match: 10. CDR3 sequence: CASSGGQGLSTGELFF. The CDR3, as DNA: TGTGCCAGCAGTGGCGGACAGGGATTGAGCACCGGGGAGCTGTTTTTT. Looking up the rest from reference TRBV9 and TRBJ2-2 gives the full variable domain: DSGVTQTPKHLITATGQRVTLRCSPRSGDLSVYWYQQSLDQGLQFLIQYYNGEERAKGNILERFSAQQFPDLHSELNLSSLELGDSALYFCASSGGQGLSTGELFFGEGSRLTVL.

This clone was counted a few times. J is TRBJ2-1 and V is TRBV30; the D is unclear. Trimming cost V 2 bases and J 11 bases, with 19 bases left between them. CDR3 size: 14 residues. Germline V lookup: CDR1 GTSNPN, CDR2 SVGIG (reference sequence). CDR3 DNA sequence: TGTGCCTGGAGTCTGGAGCTAGAGGCCTCCAAGCAGTTCTTC. Its translation is CAWSLELEASKQFF. The whole variable domain, filled in from reference TRBV30 and TRBJ2-1, reads SQTIHQWPATLVQPVGSPLSLECTVEGTSNPNLYWYRQAAGRGLQLLFYSVGIGQISSEVPQNLSASRPQDRQFILSSKKLLLSDSGFYLCAWSLELEASKQFFGPGTRLTVL.

The rearrangement joins TRBV9 to TRBJ1-1; tentative D call: TRBD1 (6 bases). Germline V gene lookup returns CDR1 SGDLS and CDR2 YYNGEE. This CDR3 region has 13 residues. V was trimmed by 4 bases and J by 6 bases, leaving 13 bases between them. The CDR3 protein is CASSPGGGAEAFF. CDR3 sequence (DNA): TGTGCCAGCAGCCCGGGAGGGGGGGCTGAAGCTTTCTTT.

In DNA form, the CDR3 reads TGTGCCAGTAGTATAGGGGGACAGGGGGATCAGCCCCAGCATTTT. Translation: CASSIGGQGDQPQHF. The chain couples TRBV19 to TRBJ1-5; 11 nucleotides match TRBD1. CDR1 LNHDA and CDR2 SQIVND come from the germline V gene (reference sequence). The CDR3 is made up of 15 amino acids. The ends lost 1 base at V and 5 bases at J; junction bases unmatched: 1. The full variable domain, its missing parts supplied by reference TRBV19 and TRBJ1-5, is DGGITQSPKYLFRKEGQNVTLSCEQNLNHDAMYWYRQDPGQGLRLIYYSQIVNDFQKGDIAEGYSVSREKKESFPLTVTSAQKNPTAFYLCASSIGGQGDQPQHFGDGTRLSIL.

With respect to this clone: The germline gene is not matched at one end of the junction; a read error may be the cause. CDR3 DNA sequence: TGTGCCAGCAGCGGACAGGGGGCCTACGAGCAATACTTC. Amino acid sequence: CASSGQGAYEQYF. The chain joins TRBV9 to TRBJ2-7; TRBD1 agrees at 10 bases. Per germline, CDR1 SGDLS and CDR2 YYNGEE. This CDR3 has 13 amino acids.

The sample holds a few counts of this clone. The J gene is TRBJ2-5, the V gene TRBV28; the D gene could be TRBD1 or TRBD2 (6 bases each). From germline, CDR1 is MDHEN and CDR2 SYDVKM. The germline V and J ends were trimmed by 8 bases and 5 bases, with 24 bases remaining between them. The CDR3 runs 16 residues. CDR3 amino acids: CASEGRDIASGETQYF. For the CDR3, the DNA is TGTGCCAGCGAGGGGCGGGACATCGCCTCCGGGGAGACCCAGTACTTC. The complete variable domain, with remaining parts taken from reference TRBV28 and TRBJ2-5, reads DVKVTQSSRYLVKRTGEKVFLECVQDMDHENMFWYRQDPGLGLRLIYFSYDVKMKEKGDIPEGYSVSREKKERFSLILESASTNQTSMYLCASEGRDIASGETQYFGPGTRLLVL.

CDR3 sequence reads: CASSPKQGHGYTF. The CDR3 DNA reads TGTGCCAGCTCACCAAAACAGGGACATGGCTACACCTTC. This chain uses TRBV18 with TRBJ1-2; D is perhaps TRBD1 (6 bases). V lost 2 bases, J lost 6 bases, and 10 bases lay in between. The CDR3 consists of 13 residues. From germline, CDR1 is KGHSH and CDR2 LQKENI.

This clone rates as medium-sized. The rearrangement links TRBV6-8 to TRBJ1-2, with 8 bases aligning to TRBD1. This CDR3 has 13 amino acids. V trimming: 6 bases; J trimming: 8 bases; junction bases outside the gene matches: 8. Germline loops: CDR1 MNHGY, CDR2 SAAAGT. This CDR3 is CASSPGTGWGYTF. CDR3 coding DNA: TGTGCCAGCAGCCCAGGGACAGGATGGGGCTACACCTTC.

The chain employs TRBV11-3 and TRBJ1-1; TRBD1 might be the D (6 bases). Germline V gene lookup returns CDR1 SGHNT and CDR2 YENEEA. This CDR3 has 14 amino acids. V gave up 2 bases and J gave up 6 bases, with 13 bases separating them. The CDR3 spells CASSLSPGAAEAFF. For the CDR3, the DNA is TGTGCCAGCAGCTTATCCCCAGGGGCGGCTGAAGCTTTCTTT. Full variable domain (remainder filled in from reference TRBV11-3 and TRBJ1-1): EAGVVQSPRYKIIEKKQPVAFWCNPISGHNTLYWYLQNLGQGPELLIRYENEEAVDDSQLPKDRFSAERLKGVDSTLKIQPAELGDSAVYLCASSLSPGAAEAFFGQGTRLTVV.

The chain joins TRBV15 to TRBJ2-3; the D is unclear. CDR1 is LNHNV, CDR2 YYDKDF, per germline (reference sequence). V was cut by 1 base and J by 3 bases, with 8 bases left in between. The CDR3 extends over 14 amino acids. CDR3 region: CATSRGIRTDTQYF. CDR3 bases: TGTGCCACCAGCAGAGGAATTCGTACAGATACGCAGTATTTT.